This entry lists 14 T cell receptor beta chains sequenced from one sample in a study of OX40 agonist ivuxolimab in advanced cancers. Here immunoSEQ multiplex PCR was the method, and the copy in TCRdb shows in-frame clones only, minus some. The profile shows around 62,000 clones, 80% to 90% of them singletons. This specimen was CD4+ or CD8+ T cells sorted from blood, taken in a trial of the OX40 agonist ivuxolimab. All receptors derive from an adult with an advanced solid tumor such as melanoma, head and neck, liver or kidney cancer.

The chain recombines TRBV4-2 with TRBJ2-5; the D gene could be TRBD1 or TRBD2 (6 bases each). Germline CDR1 and CDR2: LGHNA and YNFKEQ. CDR3 size: 16 residues. V was trimmed by 0 bases and J by 5 bases, leaving 16 bases between them. This CDR3 is CASSQDPGLRGETQYF. CDR3 coding DNA: TGTGCCAGCAGCCAAGATCCGGGACTTAGGGGGGAGACCCAGTACTTC.

The J gene is TRBJ1-5, the V gene TRBV5-4; no clear D gene. CDR3 length: 13 amino acids. The ends were cut back, 9 bases at V and 9 bases at J, with 19 bases in the middle. The germline gives CDR1 SGHNT, CDR2 YYREEE (reference sequence). CDR3 DNA: TGTGCCACTCTGACGGACGCTGAGGGGCCCCAGCATTTT. It translates to CATLTDAEGPQHF. Using reference TRBV5-4 and TRBJ1-5 for the parts outside the CDR3, the full variable domain is ETGVTQSPTHLIKTRGQQVTLRCSSQSGHNTVSWYQQALGQGPQFIFQYYREEENGRGNFPPRFSGLQFPNYSSELNVNALELDDSALYLCATLTDAEGPQHFGDGTRLSIL.

The V and J genes are TRBV7-2 and TRBJ1-2; 7 bases line up with TRBD1. The CDR3 contains 15 residues. J gave up 1 base and V 1 base, and 3 bases lay outside the gene matches. Germline V gives CDR1 SGHTA, CDR2 FQGNSA. This chain's CDR3 is CASSLGTGNNYGYTF. CDR3 in DNA: TGTGCCAGCAGCTTAGGGACAGGCAATAACTATGGCTACACCTTC.

The chain recombines TRBV15 with TRBJ1-1; D remains ambiguous. CDR1 and CDR2 from the germline V gene are LNHNV and YYDKDF (reference sequence). The CDR3 has 15 amino acids. V lost 0 bases to trimming and J lost 7 bases, with 15 bases between them. CDR3 residues: CATSRDLSRLGEAFF. CDR3 DNA sequence: TGTGCCACCAGCAGAGATCTAAGTAGGTTGGGTGAAGCTTTCTTT. Variable domain in full (rest from reference TRBV15 and TRBJ1-1): DAMVIQNPRYQVTQFGKPVTLSCSQTLNHNVMYWYQQKSSQAPKLLFHYYDKDFNNEADTPDNFQSRRPNTSFCFLDIRSPGLGDTAMYLCATSRDLSRLGEAFFGQGTRLTVV.

This clone appeared a single time. This chain links TRBV2 with TRBJ1-5; the D gene is possibly TRBD1 (5 bases). The CDR3 is 13 amino acids. Germline CDR1 SNHLY, CDR2 FYNNEI. V lost 6 bases and J lost 6, with 12 bases in between. The DNA of the CDR3 is TGTGCCAGCAGGGGGCCGTCAAGTCAGCCCCAGCATTTT. The encoded protein is CASRGPSSQPQHF.

The V call is TRBV4-3, the J call TRBJ2-5; TRBD2 might be the D (7 bases). The germline V and J ends were trimmed by 0 bases and 5 bases, with 16 bases remaining between them. In germline, CDR1 is LGHNA, CDR2 YSLEER. This CDR3 has 16 residues. CDR3 DNA: TGCGCCAGCAGCCAAGACTGGGGGGGCGCGGGGGAGACCCAGTACTTC. This sequence encodes CASSQDWGGAGETQYF.

This rearrangement joins TRBV19 to TRBJ2-7, with 9 bases identical to TRBD1. In germline, CDR1 is LNHDA, CDR2 SQIVND (reference sequence). Trimming removed 2 bases from V and 7 bases from J; junction bases left unmatched: 9. The CDR3 sequence is 15 residues long. CDR3: CASSIRGDRAEEQYF. DNA for the CDR3: TGTGCCAGTAGTATAAGGGGGGACAGGGCGGAAGAGCAGTACTTC.

The chain is built from TRBV29-1 and TRBJ2-1; D perhaps matches TRBD2 (5 bases). The V gene's germline CDR1 is SQVTM and CDR2 ANQGSEA. CDR3 length equals 13 residues. V lost 3 bases, J lost 4 bases, and 10 bases lay in between. CDR3 in DNA: TGCAGCGTTGAGCCCAGGAGGTACAATGAGCAGTTCTTC. Translation gives CSVEPRRYNEQFF.

The table lists this clone with a few counts. The chain is built from TRBV19 and TRBJ2-6; possibly TRBD1 for D (6 bases). The CDR3 loop spans 16 amino acids. The V gene's germline CDR1 is LNHDA and CDR2 SQIVND (reference sequence). Trimming cost V 6 bases and J 0 bases, with 12 bases left between them. The CDR3 is CASRGDMNSGANVLTF. The DNA of the CDR3 is TGTGCCAGTAGGGGGGACATGAACTCTGGGGCCAACGTCCTGACTTTC.

CDR3: CASSEISAVEAFF. In nucleotides, the CDR3 is TGTGCCAGCAGTGAAATATCGGCGGTCGAAGCTTTCTTT. The chain combines TRBV6-1 with TRBJ1-1, with D uncertain. The CDR3 runs to 13 residues. With 2 bases removed from V and 8 bases from J, the gap between germline ends came to 12 bases. Germline V gives CDR1 MNHNS, CDR2 SASEGT.

The chain is built from TRBV13 and TRBJ2-7, with D maybe TRBD1 (6 bases). Germline CDR1 and CDR2: PRHDT and FYEKMQ (reference sequence). The CDR3 consists of 15 residues. V was cut by 1 base and J by 3 bases, with 13 bases left in between. CDR3 protein: CASSLEPGQSYEQYF. The CDR3 DNA follows: TGTGCCAGCAGCTTAGAACCCGGACAGAGCTACGAGCAGTACTTC.

The CDR3 DNA sequence: TGTGCCAGTAGGCCACGGGGGGCGAGGGAGCAGTACTTC. Translating it yields CASRPRGAREQYF. The chain joins TRBV19 to TRBJ2-7; weak D call: TRBD2 (7 bases). Germline values: CDR1 LNHDA, CDR2 SQIVND (reference sequence). Trimming removed 6 bases from V and 7 bases from J, with 16 bases in between. The CDR3 has 13 residues.

The gene calls are TRBV2 and TRBJ2-6; D gene uncertain. The CDR3 spans 17 residues. The germline gives CDR1 SNHLY, CDR2 FYNNEI. V was pared by 6 bases and J by 1 base, with 16 bases between. CDR3 nucleotides: TGTGCCAGCAGACTCTTCGGGCAAGGATCTGGGGCCAACGTCCTGACTTTC. This encodes CASRLFGQGSGANVLTF.

The chain combines TRBV4-1 with TRBJ1-5; 9 nucleotides align to TRBD1. Germline CDR1 and CDR2: MGHRA and YSYEKL. Trimming cost V 4 bases and J 4 bases; bases outside gene matches: 8. This CDR3 is built from 16 residues. The CDR3 is CASSPQGQGQNQPQHF. CDR3 coding DNA: TGCGCCAGCAGCCCCCAAGGACAGGGGCAAAATCAGCCCCAGCATTTT.